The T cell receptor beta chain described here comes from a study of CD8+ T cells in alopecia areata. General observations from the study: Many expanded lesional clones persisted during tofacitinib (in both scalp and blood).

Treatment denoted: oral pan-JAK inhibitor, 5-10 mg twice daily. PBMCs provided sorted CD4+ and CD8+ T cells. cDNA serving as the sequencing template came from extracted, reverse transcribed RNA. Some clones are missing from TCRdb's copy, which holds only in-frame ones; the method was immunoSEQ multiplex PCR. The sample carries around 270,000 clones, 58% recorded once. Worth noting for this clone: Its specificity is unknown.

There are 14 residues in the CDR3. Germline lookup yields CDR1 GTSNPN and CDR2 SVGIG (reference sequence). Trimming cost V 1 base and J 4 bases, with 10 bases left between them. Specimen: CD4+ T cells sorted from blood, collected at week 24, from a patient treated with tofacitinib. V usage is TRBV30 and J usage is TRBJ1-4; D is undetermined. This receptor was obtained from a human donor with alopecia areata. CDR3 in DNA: TGTGCCTGGAGTGGCGACCTCATTAATGAAAAACTGTTTTTT. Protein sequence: CAWSGDLINEKLFF.